This TCR beta chain was recovered during a study of breast tumors, draining lymph nodes, adjacent tissues. Study-level findings and limits: The lymph node origin of tumor T cells was framed as consistent with a hypothesis, not demonstrated.

Breast cancer patients provided tissue from their axillary draining lymph nodes. This CDR3 comprises 14 residues. V was cut by 8 bases and J by 6 bases, with 17 bases left in between. Germline values: CDR1 WSHSY, CDR2 SAAADI. TCRdb reprocessed the multiplex PCR reads with MiXCR, giving one entry per CDR3 protein. The sample contains 200,000 to 300,000 distinct CDR3 sequences, over 25% of which appear only once. Many counts were recorded for this clonotype. What it binds is not known. The chain is built from TRBV10-2 and TRBJ1-5; D not certain. This clonotype originated in a female donor with breast cancer. Some clones in this sample may be carry-over from other donors' samples. Sequencing was done on a sample of axillary lymph node tissue. The CDR3 sequence: CASLPTGPGQPQHF. The CDR3 DNA follows: TGCGCCAGCCTCCCGACTGGGCCCGGTCAGCCCCAGCATTTT.